Reported below is one TCR beta chain. Residents of about 25 US areas, aged about 18 to 95 years, made up the participants. This sample stems from a study of blood T cell repertoires in COVID-19. Looked up from germline, CDR1 is SGHRS and CDR2 is YFSETQ. The germline V and J ends were trimmed by 1 base and 6 bases, with 5 bases remaining between them. The CDR3 contains 11 residues. The assay was immunoSEQ multiplex PCR, and TCRdb's table has in-frame clones only and misses some. The sample yields fewer than 300,000 clones, 70% to 90% seen once. The rearrangement joins TRBV5-1 to TRBJ2-7; D gene uncertain. The origin of this receptor is a woman aged 40 to 50 with acute COVID-19. Sequencing was performed on PBMCs or T cells enriched from blood (not recorded which). The CDR3 spells CASSLSGEQYF. The CDR3 region has the DNA TGCGCCAGCAGCTTGTCCGGCGAGCAGTACTTC.